The 4 T cell receptor beta chains in this list originate from one sample, sequenced in a study of a mutant IDH1 vaccine in newly diagnosed glioma. For these TCRs, the target antigens are not known. Time point indicated: week 47, end of study. Topical imiquimod was applied with each vaccine dose, which held 300 ug of mutant IDH1 20-mer peptide. Clones were read by immunoSEQ multiplex PCR, and TCRdb kept only the in-frame ones, dropping some. Of about 84,000 clones listed, approximately 78% are singletons. The sequences come from PBMCs, collected from a glioma patient whose treatment included an IDH1 peptide vaccine. These TCRs come from a man aged 35 to 55 with glioma.

The CDR3 DNA reads TGTGCCAGCAGTTACTCACAGGGGGCAGGCGAGCAGTACTTC. This translates into CASSYSQGAGEQYF. J is TRBJ2-7 and V is TRBV6-5, with 9 positions matching TRBD1. The CDR3 totals 14 residues. Germline CDR1 MNHEY, CDR2 SVGAGI. The junction had 3 bases not matched to a gene; V was cut back by 0 bases and J by 6 bases.

The rearrangement uses TRBV28 and TRBJ1-2, with D perhaps TRBD1 (5 bases). The V gene lost 2 bases and the J gene lost 2 bases, with 12 bases spanning the gap. The CDR3 is made up of 15 amino acids. The germline CDR1 and CDR2 sequences are MDHEN and SYDVKM. The CDR3 region has the DNA TGTGCCAGCAGTTTACCCGGGGCGCGGAACTATGGCTACACCTTC. It specifies CASSLPGARNYGYTF.

The genes are TRBV9 and TRBJ2-4; D could derive from TRBD1 or TRBD2 (5 bases each). In germline, CDR1 is SGDLS, CDR2 YYNGEE. Trimming removed 4 bases from V and 4 bases from J, with 9 bases in between. This CDR3 region has 13 residues. In nucleotides, the CDR3 is TGTGCCAGCAGCCGGGACGAAAAAAACATTCAGTACTTC. Translating gives CASSRDEKNIQYF.

The chain recombines TRBV7-2 with TRBJ2-2; 8 bases align to TRBD2. The CDR3 covers 16 residues. V was pared by 1 base and J by 6 bases, with 7 bases of the junction left unmatched. Germline lookup yields CDR1 SGHTA and CDR2 FQGNSA. The CDR3 bases are TGTGCCAGCAGCTTAGTAGGCGGGGGGACCTCCGGGGAGCTGTTTTTT. This gives the protein CASSLVGGGTSGELFF.